Reported below is one TCR beta chain. Its antigen remains undetermined. Nothing much larger sits one base from this clone, and base qualities are not available. This sample was included in a study of shared T cell receptors in the human thymus listed by TCRdb under 2021. Some background on the complete study: The study examined how self-reactive, shared T-cell receptor alpha chains are generated in the human thymus.

Libraries were built with the immunoSEQ multiplex PCR assay. The immuneACCESS repertoire file appears here via TCRdb, limited to in-frame rearrangements. These files lack a portion of the clones; in checked studies, under half of the deficit traces to unresolved V genes, and the cause of the others is not known. The sample profile shows over 350,000 clones; approximately 95% of them were found once. In total, the top ten clones hold roughly 0.02% of the sample. V sheds 3 bases and J sheds 6 bases, leaving 12 bases between their ends. From the cysteine up to the phenylalanine, the CDR3 has a length of 14 residues. Only the CDR3 portion is preserved as DNA: 42 bases, with reading frame beginning at the first base.

Sequencing used thymocytes. This receptor chain uses TRBV23-1 and TRBJ2-1, with no reliable assignment of the D segment. Being an ORF, TRBV23-1 has a function that is uncertain. This receptor was obtained from a human donor. CDR3 protein: CASSHRKQANEQFF. The sequence in DNA is TGCGCCAGCAGTCACCGGAAGCAGGCCAATGAGCAGTTCTTC.